This T cell receptor (beta chain) is drawn from a study of cytomegalovirus exposure and HLA in healthy donors. Germline V CDR1 and CDR2: MNHNS, SASEGT. The CDR3 runs 13 residues. Trimming took 8 bases from V and 1 from J, leaving 12 bases between them. Use of 60 Vbeta and 13 Jbeta primers characterized the PCR. Profiling relied on immunoSEQ multiplex PCR, and the TCRdb table lists in-frame clones only, not all of them. The sample shows around 100,000 clones, around 81% of them seen only once. Points from the study as a whole: Sequencing had likely introduced a cluster of highly shared sequence variants as an artifact. In a later analysis, donors in an Asian-associated ancestry cluster reportedly had fewer N-insertions in productive TCRs than the cohort mean.

About this clone itself: What it binds is unknown.

The sequence derives from a man aged 40-50 years in good health and CMV-seropositive. This chain joins TRBV6-1 and TRBJ2-7; D gene ambiguous. Sequenced: PBMCs. CDR3 residues: CASQLGPSYEQYF. For the CDR3, the DNA is TGTGCCAGCCAGCTAGGCCCATCCTACGAGCAGTACTTC.